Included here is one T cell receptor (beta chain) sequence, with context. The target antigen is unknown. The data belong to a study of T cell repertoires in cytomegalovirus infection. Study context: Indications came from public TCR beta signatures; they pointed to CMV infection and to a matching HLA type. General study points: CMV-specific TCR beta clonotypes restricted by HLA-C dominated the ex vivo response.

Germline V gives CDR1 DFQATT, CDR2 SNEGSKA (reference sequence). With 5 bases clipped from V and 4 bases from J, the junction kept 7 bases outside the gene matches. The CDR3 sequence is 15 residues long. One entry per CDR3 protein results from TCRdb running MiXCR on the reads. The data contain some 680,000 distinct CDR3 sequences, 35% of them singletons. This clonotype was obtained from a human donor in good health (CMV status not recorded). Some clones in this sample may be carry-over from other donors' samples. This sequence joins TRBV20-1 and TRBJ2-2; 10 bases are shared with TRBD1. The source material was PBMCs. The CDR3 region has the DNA TGCAGTGCTCCAGACAGGGGGCGCGGCACCGGGGAGCTGTTTTTT. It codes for CSAPDRGRGTGELFF.